Listed below are T cell receptor beta chains from one sample, sequenced in a study of T-cell reconstitution after alpha-beta-depleted transplantation in children. TCRdb processed the PCR reads anew with MiXCR; each CDR3 protein has one entry. The table lists around 580,000 distinct CDR3 sequences, more than 20% of them singletons. The input for sequencing was PBMCs, mostly from graft donor cells, taken 360 days after TCRalphabeta/CD19-depleted stem cell transplant. All receptors come from a boy in the first two years of life who had a stem cell transplant for acute myeloid leukemia, so the T cells may come from the graft donor. Each CDR3 is given with its conserved first and last residue. The D gene is left open where the match is weak. Rows may omit the clone size; those that give it use once, few, many or a size class.

J gene	clone size	V gene	D gene	CDR3 DNA	CDR3 protein
TRBJ2-7	few	TRBV29-1	TRBD2	TGCAGCGTTGACGGGGGGAGGTACGAGCAGTACTTC	CSVDGGRYEQYF
TRBJ1-2	few	TRBV29-1	-	TGCAGCGTTGAATACGGGGGCCTACGCAACTATGGCTACACCTTC	CSVEYGGLRNYGYTF
TRBJ2-5	few	TRBV29-1	TRBD2	TGCAGCGTCGATAACCCTCTCGGGACTAGAGAGACCCAGTACTTC	CSVDNPLGTRETQYF
TRBJ2-2	-	TRBV7-9	-	TGTGCCAGCACCACTGGGCATTTACGGGACACCGGGGAGCTGTTTTTT	CASTTGHLRDTGELFF
TRBJ1-6	many	TRBV6-5	TRBD1	TGTGCCAGCAAGGAGATGGGACAGCCTAATTCACCCCTCCACTTT	CASKEMGQPNSPLHF
TRBJ2-5	few	TRBV29-1	TRBD1	TGCAGCGTTGAAGATTGGGGGGACAGGGACCTCCAAGAGACCCAGTACTTC	CSVEDWGDRDLQETQYF
TRBJ1-6	many	TRBV27	TRBD1	TGTGCCAGCAGAACGGGACAGGGGGGATCACCCCTCCACTTT	CASRTGQGGSPLHF
TRBJ2-5	many	TRBV9	-	TGTGCCAGCAGCGTAAGGTTGGGAGAGACCCAGTACTTC	CASSVRLGETQYF
TRBJ2-3	many	TRBV5-1	TRBD2	TGCGCCAGCAGCGCAGGACTAGCGAGCACAGATACGCAGTATTTT	CASSAGLASTDTQYF
TRBJ1-1	many	TRBV6-5	-	TGTGCCAGCAGTTACTCCGGGGGGGTGAACACTGAAGCTTTCTTT	CASSYSGGVNTEAFF
TRBJ1-5	many	TRBV15	-	TGTGCCACCAGTCGGAGGGAATTCAATCAGCCCCAGCATTTT	CATSRREFNQPQHF
TRBJ1-2	few	TRBV29-1	-	TGCAGCGCCCATCGGACGGACTATGGCTACACCTTC	CSAHRTDYGYTF
TRBJ2-7	few	TRBV29-1	-	TGCAGCGTTGCTTGGGACCACGAGCAGTACTTC	CSVAWDHEQYF
TRBJ2-3	few	TRBV20-1	-	TGCAGTGCTAGAGATGGGCGAGATACGCAGTATTTT	CSARDGRDTQYF
TRBJ2-3	-	TRBV27	-	TGTGCCAGCAAAGCGAGGGCCAGCACAGATACGCAGTATTTT	CASKARASTDTQYF
TRBJ2-5	few	TRBV20-1	-	TGCAGTGACTCCCACTCGGACATCGGAGGGACCCAGTACTTC	CSDSHSDIGGTQYF
TRBJ2-1	few	TRBV6-4	TRBD1	TGTGCCAGCAGTCCGAAGGGACAGGGGAAAGGCAATGAGCAGTTCTTC	CASSPKGQGKGNEQFF
TRBJ2-4	-	TRBV12-3/TRBV12-4	TRBD1	TGTGCCAGCAGTTTAGCGGCCAGGGGGACCAAAAGGGAATTCCTAGCCAAAAACATTCAGTACTTC	CASSLAARGTKREFLAKNIQYF
TRBJ2-5	few	TRBV12-3/TRBV12-4	-	TGTGCCAGCAAGCCGGGACTAGGGGGCGGAGAGACCCAGTACTTC	CASKPGLGGGETQYF
TRBJ2-1	many	TRBV7-9	-	TGTGCCAGCAGCTTGCGGGACAGCTCCTACAATGAGCAGTTCTTC	CASSLRDSSYNEQFF
TRBJ1-5	few	TRBV4-1	-	TGCGCCAGCAGCCAAGGTTTACAGGGCAAGGGCAATCAGCCCCAGCATTTT	CASSQGLQGKGNQPQHF
TRBJ2-3	many	TRBV27	-	TGTGCCAGCACCAAGCGCCCTAGTCCCAACACAGATACGCAGTATTTT	CASTKRPSPNTDTQYF
TRBJ2-3	few	TRBV20-1	-	TGCAGTGCTAGACCCCTCGGATCCACAGATACGCAGTATTTT	CSARPLGSTDTQYF
TRBJ1-2	-	TRBV28	TRBD1	TGTGCCAGCAGTCCTCCAGATTGGACAGGGGCGGGTAACTATGGCTACACCTTC	CASSPPDWTGAGNYGYTF
TRBJ1-1	few	TRBV12-3/TRBV12-4	-	TGTGCCAGCAGTGTTGGACAGATAGTGAACACTGAAGCTTTCTTT	CASSVGQIVNTEAFF
TRBJ2-3	-	TRBV30	-	TGTGCCTGGAGTGTAATACAGGAGAGGCAGTATTTT	CAWSVIQERQYF
TRBJ2-2	-	TRBV10-3	TRBD2	TGTGCCATCAGTGAGGGAGCGGGGAAGTATACCGGGGAGCTGTTTTTT	CAISEGAGKYTGELFF